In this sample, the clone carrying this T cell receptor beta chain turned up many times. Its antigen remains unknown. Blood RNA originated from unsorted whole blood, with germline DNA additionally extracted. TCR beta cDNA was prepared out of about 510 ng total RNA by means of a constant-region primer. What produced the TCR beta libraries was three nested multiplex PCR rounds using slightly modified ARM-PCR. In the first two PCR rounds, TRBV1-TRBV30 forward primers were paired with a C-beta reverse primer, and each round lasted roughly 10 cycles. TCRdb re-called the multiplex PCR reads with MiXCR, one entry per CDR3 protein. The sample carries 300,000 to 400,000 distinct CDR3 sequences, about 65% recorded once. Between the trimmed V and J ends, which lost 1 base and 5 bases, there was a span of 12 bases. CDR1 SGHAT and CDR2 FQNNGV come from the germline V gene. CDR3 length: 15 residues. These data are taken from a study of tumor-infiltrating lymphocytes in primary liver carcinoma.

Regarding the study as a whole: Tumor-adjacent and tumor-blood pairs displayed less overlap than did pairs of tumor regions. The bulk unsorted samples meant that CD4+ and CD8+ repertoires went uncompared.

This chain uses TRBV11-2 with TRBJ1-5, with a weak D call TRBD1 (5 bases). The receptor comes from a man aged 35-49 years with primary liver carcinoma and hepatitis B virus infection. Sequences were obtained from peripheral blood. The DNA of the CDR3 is TGTGCCAGCAGCTTAGGAGGGGCGGGGGATCAGCCCCAGCATTTT. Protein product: CASSLGGAGDQPQHF.